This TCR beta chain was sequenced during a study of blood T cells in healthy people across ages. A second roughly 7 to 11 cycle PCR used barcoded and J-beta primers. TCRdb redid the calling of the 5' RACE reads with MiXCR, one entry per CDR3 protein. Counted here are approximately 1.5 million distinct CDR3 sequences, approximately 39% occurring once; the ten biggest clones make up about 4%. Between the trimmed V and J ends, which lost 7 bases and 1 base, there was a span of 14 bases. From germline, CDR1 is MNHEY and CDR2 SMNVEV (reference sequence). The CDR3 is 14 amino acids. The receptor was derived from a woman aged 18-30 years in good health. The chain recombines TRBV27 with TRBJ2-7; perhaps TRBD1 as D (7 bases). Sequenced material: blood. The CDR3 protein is CASKEGAFSYEQYF. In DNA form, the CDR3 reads TGTGCCAGCAAGGAGGGGGCTTTTTCCTACGAGCAGTACTTC.